This TCR beta chain was recovered during a study of T cell responses to AZD1222 COVID-19 vaccine. General study points: The donor cohort was predominantly white British with a female majority, and clonal diversity may have been underestimated. Seropositivity was recorded at baseline in only five to seven AZD1222 recipients.

Comment on this clone: Antigen unknown.

CDR1 MNHEY and CDR2 SVGEGT come from the germline V gene. V was pared by 4 bases and J by 4 bases, with 1 base of the junction left unmatched. CDR3 length: 12 amino acids. Clones were sequenced by immunoSEQ multiplex PCR, and TCRdb holds only the in-frame ones, with some missing. The sample gives roughly 150,000 clones, 85% to 90% of which show up once; roughly 5.5% is in the top ten. V gene TRBV6-2 or TRBV6-3 combines with J gene TRBJ2-7, with TRBD1 identical over 7 bases. This material consisted of peripheral blood, taken on day 0 of AZD1222 vaccination. This TCR was recovered from an adult in good health. As DNA, the CDR3 is TGTGCCAGCAGTTCGGACAGGTACGAGCAGTACTTC. Translated: CASSSDRYEQYF.